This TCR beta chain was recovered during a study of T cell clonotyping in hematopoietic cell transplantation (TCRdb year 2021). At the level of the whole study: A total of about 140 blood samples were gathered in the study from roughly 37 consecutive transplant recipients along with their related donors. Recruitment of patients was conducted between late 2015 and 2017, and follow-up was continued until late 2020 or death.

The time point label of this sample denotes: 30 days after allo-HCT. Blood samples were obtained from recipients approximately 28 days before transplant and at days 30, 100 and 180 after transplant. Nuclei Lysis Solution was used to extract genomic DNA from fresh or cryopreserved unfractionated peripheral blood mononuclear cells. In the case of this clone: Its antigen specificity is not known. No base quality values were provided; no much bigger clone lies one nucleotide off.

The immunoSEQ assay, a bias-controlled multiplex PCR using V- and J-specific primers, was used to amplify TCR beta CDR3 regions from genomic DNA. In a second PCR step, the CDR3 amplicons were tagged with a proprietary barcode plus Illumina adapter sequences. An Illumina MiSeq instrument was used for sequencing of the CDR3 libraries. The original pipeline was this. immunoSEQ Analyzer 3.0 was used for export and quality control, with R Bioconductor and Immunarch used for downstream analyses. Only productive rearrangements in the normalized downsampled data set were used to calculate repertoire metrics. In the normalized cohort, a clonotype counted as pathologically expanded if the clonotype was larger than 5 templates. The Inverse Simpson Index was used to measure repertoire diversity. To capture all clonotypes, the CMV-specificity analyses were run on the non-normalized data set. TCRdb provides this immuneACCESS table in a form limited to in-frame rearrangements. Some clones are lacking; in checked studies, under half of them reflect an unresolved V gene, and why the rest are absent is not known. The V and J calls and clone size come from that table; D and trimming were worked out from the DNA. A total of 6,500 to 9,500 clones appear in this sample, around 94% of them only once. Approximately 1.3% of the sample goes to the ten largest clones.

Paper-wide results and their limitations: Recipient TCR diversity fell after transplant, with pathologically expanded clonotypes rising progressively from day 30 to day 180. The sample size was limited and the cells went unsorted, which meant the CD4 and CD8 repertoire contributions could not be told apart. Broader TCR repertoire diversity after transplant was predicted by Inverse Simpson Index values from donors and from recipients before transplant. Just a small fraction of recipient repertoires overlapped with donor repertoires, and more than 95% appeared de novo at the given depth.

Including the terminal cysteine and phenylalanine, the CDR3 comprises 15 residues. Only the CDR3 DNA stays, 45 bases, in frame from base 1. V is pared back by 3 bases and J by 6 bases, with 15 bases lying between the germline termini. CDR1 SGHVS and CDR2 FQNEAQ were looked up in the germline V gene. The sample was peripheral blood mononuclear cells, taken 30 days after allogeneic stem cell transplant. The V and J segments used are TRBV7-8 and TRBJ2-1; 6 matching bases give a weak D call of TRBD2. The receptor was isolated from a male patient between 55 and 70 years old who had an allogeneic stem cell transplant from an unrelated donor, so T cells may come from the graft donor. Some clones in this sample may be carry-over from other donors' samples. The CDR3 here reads CASSLTRGPPNEQFF. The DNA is TGTGCCAGCAGCTTGACTAGAGGCCCCCCCAATGAGCAGTTCTTC.